The next 32 T cell receptor beta chains were all read from a single sample in a study of shared clonotypes between healthy human individuals. Repertoires were generated with immunoSEQ multiplex PCR, while TCRdb's copy carries only in-frame clones and drops some. The table records 750,000 to 1,000,000 clones, about 91% of them present only once. Positive CCR7 selection of CD45RO-negative cells yielded the naive CD8 cells, and terminally differentiated effector memory CD45RA+ cells were excluded. Sequenced input: naive CD8+ T cells sorted from blood. The receptor source for this set is a man aged 30 to 45 in good health.

In this sample, this clone turned up once. This rearrangement joins TRBV21-1 to TRBJ2-3; the D segment call TRBD1 is taken from the table without a DNA check. TRBV21-1 is flagged as a pseudogene. The CDR3 is made up of 16 amino acids. In DNA, the CDR3 is TGTGCCAGCGGGGTACTGACAGGGGACACCCGAGATACGCAGTATTTT. Protein sequence: CASGVLTGDTRDTQYF.

The table lists this clone with a count of one. This chain connects TRBV28 to TRBJ2-7, with D possibly matching TRBD1 (5 bases). Per the germline V gene, CDR1 is MDHEN and CDR2 is SYDVKM. The CDR3 extends over 16 amino acids. The V and J ends lost 3 bases and 6 bases respectively, with 21 bases between them. DNA for the CDR3: TGTGCCAGCAGTTTTCCTTCTCTTCAGGGAATTGGCGAGCAGTACTTC. Amino acids: CASSFPSLQGIGEQYF.

The V and J genes are TRBV10-3 and TRBJ2-1; 8 nucleotides agree with TRBD2. CDR3 length: 16 amino acids. CDR1 ENHRY and CDR2 SYGVKD come from the germline V gene. Losses at the gene ends were 0 bases for V and 5 bases for J; bases not matched to a gene: 6. The DNA of the CDR3 is TGTGCCATCAGTGAGTCCCTCGGGAGGGCCAACAATGAGCAGTTCTTC. Amino acids: CAISESLGRANNEQFF.

The count of this clone is one. The CDR3 protein is CASALQPSNQPQHF. The CDR3 DNA follows: TGTGCCAGCGCCTTGCAGCCTAGCAATCAGCCCCAGCATTTT. The rearrangement links TRBV6-5 to TRBJ1-5; D is unresolved. CDR3 length: 14 residues. Trimming stripped 8 bases from V and 0 bases from J, with 11 bases between. The germline gives CDR1 MNHEY, CDR2 SVGAGI.

The chain couples TRBV9 to TRBJ1-2; D gene unclear. This CDR3 comprises 13 residues. Between the trimmed V and J ends, which lost 7 bases and 5 bases, there was a span of 15 bases. The germline gives CDR1 SGDLS, CDR2 YYNGEE. CDR3 in amino acids: CASSPGGPYGYTF. Written as DNA, the CDR3 is TGTGCCAGCTCCCCCGGCGGTCCGTATGGCTACACCTTC.

This sequence joins TRBV5-3 and TRBJ2-1; D is perhaps TRBD2 (6 bases). TRBV5-3 is an ORF; its function is uncertain. Trimming took 0 bases from V and 5 from J, leaving 12 bases between them. The CDR3 runs to 15 residues. The CDR3 here is CARSLETRQHNEQFF. CDR3 nucleotides: TGTGCCAGAAGCTTGGAGACTAGACAACACAATGAGCAGTTCTTC.

This rearrangement joins TRBV15 to TRBJ2-1; D not certain. The germline CDR1 and CDR2 sequences are LNHNV and YYDKDF (reference sequence). CDR3 length: 15 residues. V lost 0 bases to trimming and J lost 9 bases, with 15 bases between them. DNA of the CDR3: TGTGCCACCAGCAGAGACCGACTCCTATCAGGTGAGCAGTTCTTC. It is translated as CATSRDRLLSGEQFF.

This clone was seen a few times. This same CDR3 is encoded by further DNA sequences in the sample. This chain links TRBV7-9 with TRBJ2-7; D unresolved. Germline assignment: CDR1 SEHNR and CDR2 FQNEAQ (reference sequence). The CDR3 sequence is 13 residues long. Trimming shortened V by 1 base and J by 2 bases, and 6 bases separated the two germline ends. The CDR3 is CASSLGSAYEQYF. Written as DNA, the CDR3 is TGTGCCAGCAGCTTAGGTTCAGCCTACGAGCAGTACTTC.

The genes are TRBV7-9 and TRBJ2-2; 9 bases match TRBD2. V was pared by 4 bases and J by 3 bases, with 3 bases of the junction left unmatched. Germline CDR1 and CDR2: SEHNR and FQNEAQ (reference sequence). The CDR3 spans 15 residues. The CDR3 DNA is TGTGCCAGCAGCTCGGGACTAGCCGACACCGGGGAGCTGTTTTTT. The encoded protein is CASSSGLADTGELFF.

V is TRBV7-6 and J is TRBJ2-3; 9 bases are a match to TRBD2. CDR3 size: 19 residues. After removal of 5 bases from V and 4 bases from J, the junction contained 19 bases not matched to a gene. Per the germline V gene, CDR1 is SGHVS and CDR2 is FNYEAQ. CDR3 region: CASSNPGASGIMVADTQYF. Here the CDR3 DNA reads TGTGCCAGCAGCAATCCAGGGGCTAGCGGGATCATGGTCGCAGATACGCAGTATTTT.

On this clone: Other DNA sequences from this sample encode an identical CDR3 as well. This chain links TRBV10-3 with TRBJ2-1; D is unclear. The CDR3 is made up of 14 amino acids. CDR1 ENHRY and CDR2 SYGVKD come from the germline V gene. With 0 bases removed from V and 4 bases from J, the gap between germline ends came to 7 bases. CDR3 residues: CAISESVGYNEQFF. CDR3 nucleotides: TGTGCCATCAGTGAGTCGGTCGGATACAATGAGCAGTTCTTC.

The rearrangement links TRBV27 to TRBJ2-3; D uncertain. V lost 5 bases and J lost 1, with 13 bases in between. The CDR3 is 15 amino acids. The germline V gene encodes CDR1 MNHEY and CDR2 SMNVEV (reference sequence). CDR3 amino acids: CASSGIQTRTDTQYF. Written as DNA, the CDR3 is TGTGCCAGCAGTGGAATACAAACTCGCACAGATACGCAGTATTTT.

About this clone itself: At the DNA level, this CDR3 is encoded by other sequences in the same sample as well. The rearrangement links TRBV27 to TRBJ2-7; the D gene is possibly TRBD1 (7 bases). Germline CDR1 and CDR2: MNHEY and SMNVEV (reference sequence). There are 14 residues in the CDR3. Trimming shortened V by 3 bases and J by 4 bases, and 13 bases separated the two germline ends. The CDR3 region has the DNA TGTGCCAGCAGTTTTGGAGGGGGCGGGTACGAGCAGTACTTC. It specifies CASSFGGGGYEQYF.

The chain employs TRBV19 and TRBJ1-3; D possibly corresponds to TRBD1 (6 bases). Germline CDR1 reads LNHDA; CDR2 reads SQIVND (reference sequence). V shed 4 bases and J shed 2 bases, with 15 bases lying between them. This CDR3 contains 16 residues. The CDR3 nucleotides are TGTGCCAGTAGTAACTCTCCGGGGGGGCCTGGAAACACCATATATTTT. The encoded protein is CASSNSPGGPGNTIYF. Variable domain in full (rest from reference TRBV19 and TRBJ1-3): DGGITQSPKYLFRKEGQNVTLSCEQNLNHDAMYWYRQDPGQGLRLIYYSQIVNDFQKGDIAEGYSVSREKKESFPLTVTSAQKNPTAFYLCASSNSPGGPGNTIYFGEGSWLTVV.

This clone has just one count. CDR3 DNA sequence: TGTGCCAGCAGCTTAGAAACTAGCGGGAGGGAAGATACGCAGTATTTT. Amino acid sequence: CASSLETSGREDTQYF. The chain links TRBV7-2 to TRBJ2-3, with TRBD2 matching over 13 bases. CDR1 is SGHTA and CDR2 is FQGNSA in the germline V gene. Unmatched junction bases numbered 3, after V lost 1 base and J lost 5 bases. This CDR3 contains 16 residues.

The gene calls are TRBV28 and TRBJ1-2; the match to TRBD1 covers 9 bases. Germline V gene data show CDR1 as MDHEN and CDR2 as SYDVKM. Unmatched junction bases numbered 10, after V lost 5 bases and J lost 6 bases. The CDR3 sequence is 15 residues long. The CDR3 DNA reads as TGTGCCAGCAGTCCTCCGGGACAGGGTTATCATGGCTACACCTTC. It translates to CASSPPGQGYHGYTF.

This sequence joins TRBV2 and TRBJ2-7, with D tentatively TRBD1 or TRBD2 (5 bases each). This CDR3 comprises 13 residues. Germline values: CDR1 SNHLY, CDR2 FYNNEI. The V and J ends lost 6 bases and 2 bases respectively, with 11 bases between them. The CDR3 sequence: CASSQRDPYEQYF. The CDR3 DNA follows: TGTGCCAGCAGCCAACGGGACCCCTACGAGCAGTACTTC.

The genes are TRBV5-1 and TRBJ1-1; D is ambiguous. Germline V gene sequence: CDR1 SGHRS, CDR2 YFSETQ. The CDR3 loop spans 14 amino acids. The V and J ends lost 0 bases and 3 bases respectively, with 9 bases between them. CDR3 residues: CASSLAGLDTEAFF. CDR3 bases: TGCGCCAGCAGCTTGGCGGGGTTGGACACTGAAGCTTTCTTT.

The V and J genes are TRBV19 and TRBJ2-1, with D perhaps TRBD2 (7 bases). Trimming stripped 1 base from V and 9 bases from J, with 16 bases between. CDR3 length equals 15 residues. Germline values: CDR1 LNHDA, CDR2 SQIVND (reference sequence). The CDR3 region is CASSIAGGGIGEQFF. CDR3 sequence (DNA): TGTGCCAGTAGTATAGCGGGGGGCGGGATAGGTGAGCAGTTCTTC.

The chain employs TRBV6-1 and TRBJ2-1, with TRBD1 matching 7 bases. The CDR3 sequence is 14 residues long. CDR1 is MNHNS, CDR2 SASEGT, per germline. V lost 1 base and J lost 12; bases outside the gene matches: 9. CDR3 region: CASSEVTGVTWQFF. The CDR3 DNA reads as TGTGCCAGCAGTGAAGTTACAGGGGTTACTTGGCAGTTCTTC.

This clone has just one count. This sequence joins TRBV7-2 and TRBJ1-2; 7 bases fit TRBD1. This CDR3 has 18 residues. The V segment lost 4 bases and the J segment 1 base; nucleotides outside the gene matches: 15. The germline CDR1 and CDR2 sequences are SGHTA and FQGNSA. The CDR3 DNA reads TGTGCCAGCAGCTCGACTCCGCCTCAGGGGGAGGGTAACTATGGCTACACCTTC. Translation gives CASSSTPPQGEGNYGYTF.

This sequence joins TRBV7-9 and TRBJ1-2; no reliable D call. Per the germline V gene, CDR1 is SEHNR and CDR2 is FQNEAQ (reference sequence). Between the trimmed V and J ends, which lost 3 bases and 4 bases, there was a span of 9 bases. The CDR3 has 13 residues. CDR3 coding DNA: TGTGCCAGCAGCTTCCCGGGCACCTATGGCTACACCTTC. Amino acid sequence: CASSFPGTYGYTF.

This clone has a single count. This chain uses TRBV7-9 with TRBJ2-1; D unclear. The CDR3 extends over 12 amino acids. Germline V gene sequence: CDR1 SEHNR, CDR2 FQNEAQ (reference sequence). Trimming removed 3 bases from V and 9 bases from J, with 9 bases in between. CDR3 nucleotide sequence: TGTGCCAGCAGCTTGAGGATGGGTGAGCAGTTCTTC. Amino acids: CASSLRMGEQFF.

The chain has TRBV29-1 and TRBJ2-3; D is unresolved. The CDR3 has 12 amino acids. Germline V gives CDR1 SQVTM, CDR2 ANQGSEA. V lost 3 bases and J lost 4, with 8 bases in between. CDR3 DNA: TGCAGCGTTGAGGCTCGACCAGATACGCAGTATTTT. This codes for CSVEARPDTQYF.

Note on this clone: Other nucleotide sequences in the sample specify the same CDR3. The V call is TRBV27, the J call TRBJ2-7; 8 positions agree with TRBD2. Germline V gene sequence: CDR1 MNHEY, CDR2 SMNVEV (reference sequence). V lost 5 bases and J lost 3; bases outside the gene matches: 3. The CDR3 runs to 13 residues. The chain's CDR3 is CASSLGTSYEQYF. The CDR3 coding sequence is TGTGCCAGCAGTCTAGGGACTAGCTACGAGCAGTACTTC.

This chain uses TRBV7-2 with TRBJ1-1, with 10 bases aligning to TRBD1. Trimming removed 6 bases from V and 5 bases from J; junction bases left unmatched: 9. The CDR3 sequence is 15 residues long. Germline CDR1 and CDR2: SGHTA and FQGNSA. The CDR3 loop is CASRPPGTGVTEAFF. DNA of the CDR3: TGTGCCAGCAGACCACCCGGGACAGGGGTTACTGAAGCTTTCTTT.

This clone was recorded only once. The gene calls are TRBV5-4 and TRBJ2-7; 9 nucleotides align to TRBD2. The V and J ends lost 4 bases and 0 bases, in that order; junction bases with no gene match: 8. The CDR3 totals 16 residues. Looked up from germline, CDR1 is SGHNT and CDR2 is YYREEE (reference sequence). CDR3 in amino acids: CASSPGLASSSYEQYF. CDR3 DNA sequence: TGTGCCAGCAGCCCGGGACTAGCATCTTCCTCCTACGAGCAGTACTTC. The variable domain in full, with the rest retrieved from reference TRBV5-4 and TRBJ2-7, is ETGVTQSPTHLIKTRGQQVTLRCSSQSGHNTVSWYQQALGQGPQFIFQYYREEENGRGNFPPRFSGLQFPNYSSELNVNALELDDSALYLCASSPGLASSSYEQYFGPGTRLTVT.

The chain couples TRBV29-1 to TRBJ2-5; a weak D match, TRBD2 (6 bases). The CDR3 is 15 residues long. Germline CDR1 and CDR2: SQVTM and ANQGSEA. Trimming stripped 7 bases from V and 5 bases from J, with 23 bases between. For the CDR3, the DNA is TGCAGCGGACAAACGGCGGGACCGGCAGGGGAGACCCAGTACTTC. Residues: CSGQTAGPAGETQYF.

The chain has TRBV9 and TRBJ2-5; TRBD1 agrees at 9 bases. Germline-derived CDR1 and CDR2 are SGDLS and YYNGEE. V shed 2 bases, J shed 4 bases, and the junction held 6 bases outside the gene matches. The CDR3 has 15 residues. CDR3 in amino acids: CASSVRTGDRETQYF. The CDR3 DNA reads as TGTGCCAGCAGCGTCAGGACAGGGGACCGAGAGACCCAGTACTTC.

The gene calls are TRBV6-4 and TRBJ2-7; possibly TRBD1 for D (6 bases). V lost 5 bases, J lost 1 base, and 12 bases lay in between. CDR1 and CDR2 (germline): MRHNA, SNTAGT. CDR3 length: 14 amino acids. Here the CDR3 DNA reads TGTGCCAGCAGTCCTACAGGGTTATCCTACGAGCAGTACTTC. Its protein is CASSPTGLSYEQYF.

The chain carries TRBV28 and TRBJ2-1; 8 bases match TRBD2. The CDR3 has 14 residues. From germline, CDR1 is MDHEN and CDR2 SYDVKM. V gave up 0 bases and J gave up 7 bases; unmatched junction bases: 2. The CDR3 DNA reads TGTGCCAGCAGTTTATGGTCTAGCGGGAATGAGCAGTTCTTC. Translating it yields CASSLWSSGNEQFF.

V and J are TRBV10-3 and TRBJ1-2, with unresolved D. The CDR3 contains 14 residues. V was shortened by 0 bases and J by 4 bases, with 9 bases between the two germline ends. The germline gives CDR1 ENHRY, CDR2 SYGVKD. The CDR3 reads CAISESWSPYGYTF. The CDR3 DNA sequence: TGTGCCATCAGTGAGTCGTGGAGCCCCTATGGCTACACCTTC.